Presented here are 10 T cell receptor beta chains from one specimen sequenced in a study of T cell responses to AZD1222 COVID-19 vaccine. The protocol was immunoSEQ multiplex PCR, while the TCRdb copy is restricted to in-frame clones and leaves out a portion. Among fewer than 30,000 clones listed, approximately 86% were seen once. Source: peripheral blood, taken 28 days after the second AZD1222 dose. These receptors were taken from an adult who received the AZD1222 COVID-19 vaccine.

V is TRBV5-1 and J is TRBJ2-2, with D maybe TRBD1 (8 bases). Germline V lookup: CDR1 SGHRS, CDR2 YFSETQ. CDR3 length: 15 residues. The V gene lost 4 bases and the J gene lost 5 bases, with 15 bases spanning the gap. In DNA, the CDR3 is TGCGCCAGCAGCCGGGGGGACAGGACGACCGGGGAGCTGTTTTTT. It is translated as CASSRGDRTTGELFF.

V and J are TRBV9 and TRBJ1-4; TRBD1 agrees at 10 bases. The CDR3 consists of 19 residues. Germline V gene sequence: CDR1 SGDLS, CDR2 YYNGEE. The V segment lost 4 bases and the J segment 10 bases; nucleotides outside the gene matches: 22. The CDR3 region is CASSPQTTEGTGDKRKLFF. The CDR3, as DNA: TGTGCCAGCAGCCCACAGACAACCGAAGGGACAGGGGATAAGCGAAAACTGTTTTTT.

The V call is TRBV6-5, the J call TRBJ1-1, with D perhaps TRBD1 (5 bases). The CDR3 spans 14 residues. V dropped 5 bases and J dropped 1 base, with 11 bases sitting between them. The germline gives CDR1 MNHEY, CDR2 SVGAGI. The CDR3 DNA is TGTGCCAGCAGTACGCGACAGAAGAACACTGAAGCTTTCTTT. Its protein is CASSTRQKNTEAFF.

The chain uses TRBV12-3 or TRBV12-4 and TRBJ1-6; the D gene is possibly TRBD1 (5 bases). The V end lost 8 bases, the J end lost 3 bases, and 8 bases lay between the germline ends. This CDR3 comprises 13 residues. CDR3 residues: CASGTFYNSPLHF. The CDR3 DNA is TGTGCCAGCGGGACCTTCTATAATTCACCCCTCCACTTT.

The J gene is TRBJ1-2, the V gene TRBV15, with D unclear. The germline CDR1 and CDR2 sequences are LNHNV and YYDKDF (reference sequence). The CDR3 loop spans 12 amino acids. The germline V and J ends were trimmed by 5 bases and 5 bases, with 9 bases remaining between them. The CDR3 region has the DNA TGTGCCACCAGCGAAGGGATTTATGGCTACACCTTC. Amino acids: CATSEGIYGYTF.

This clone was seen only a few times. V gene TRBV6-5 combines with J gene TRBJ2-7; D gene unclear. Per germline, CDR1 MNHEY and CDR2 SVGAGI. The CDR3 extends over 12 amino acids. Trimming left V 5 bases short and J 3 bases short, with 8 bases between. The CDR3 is CASSRGNYEQYF. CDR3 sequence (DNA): TGTGCCAGCAGTCGCGGAAACTACGAGCAGTACTTC.

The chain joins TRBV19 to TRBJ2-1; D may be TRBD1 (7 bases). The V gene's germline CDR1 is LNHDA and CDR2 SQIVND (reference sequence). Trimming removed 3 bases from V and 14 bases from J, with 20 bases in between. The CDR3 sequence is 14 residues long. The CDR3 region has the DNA TGTGCCAGTAGTATTCCCCAGGGGGGTTTTAATAAGTTCTTC. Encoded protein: CASSIPQGGFNKFF.

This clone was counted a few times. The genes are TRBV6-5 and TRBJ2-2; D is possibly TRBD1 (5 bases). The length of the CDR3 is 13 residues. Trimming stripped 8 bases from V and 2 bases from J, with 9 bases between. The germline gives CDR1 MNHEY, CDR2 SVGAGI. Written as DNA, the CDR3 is TGTGCCAGCTCAGGGATAAACACCGGGGAGCTGTTTTTT. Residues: CASSGINTGELFF.

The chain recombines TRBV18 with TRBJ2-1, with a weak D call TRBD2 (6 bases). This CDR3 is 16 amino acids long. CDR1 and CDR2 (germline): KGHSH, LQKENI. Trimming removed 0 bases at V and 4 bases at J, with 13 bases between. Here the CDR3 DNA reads TGTGCCAGCTCACCACCTTCTGCGGGATCGTACAATGAGCAGTTCTTC. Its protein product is CASSPPSAGSYNEQFF.

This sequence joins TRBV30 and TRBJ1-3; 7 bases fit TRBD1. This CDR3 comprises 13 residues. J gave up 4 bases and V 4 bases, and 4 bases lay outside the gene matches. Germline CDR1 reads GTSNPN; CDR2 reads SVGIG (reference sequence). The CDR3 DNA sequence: TGTGCCTGGACAGGGGGATACGGAAACACCATATATTTT. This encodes CAWTGGYGNTIYF.